This T cell receptor beta chain came from a study of blood T cell repertoires in COVID-19. Background on the study: Some COVID-19 samples were acute and others convalescent; all came from the United States, Italy and Spain.

Assay: immunoSEQ multiplex PCR; the TCRdb copy retains only in-frame clones and omits some. Of 200,000 to 250,000 clones listed, around 80% were seen once; the top ten hold 20%. The germline V gene encodes CDR1 SGHRS and CDR2 YFSETQ. Trimming removed 4 bases at V and 6 bases at J, with 19 bases between. The CDR3 loop spans 15 amino acids. This clone was seen just once. The chain combines TRBV5-1 with TRBJ1-1; D not certain. This clonotype originated in a young man with active or convalescent COVID-19. Sequenced material: peripheral blood. The CDR3 DNA reads as TGCGCCAGCAGCCCTGCCTTACAGCTTTGGTCTGAAGCTTTCTTT. As protein: CASSPALQLWSEAFF.